The sequence of this TCR beta chain was determined in a study of CD4 T cells in relation to SARS-CoV-2 and coronaviruses. The CDR3 has 14 amino acids. Germline loops: CDR1 MDHEN, CDR2 SYDVKM. The ends were cut back, 2 bases at V and 5 bases at J, with 12 bases in the middle. Clones were sequenced by immunoSEQ multiplex PCR, and TCRdb holds only the in-frame ones, with some missing. The data contain around 31,000 clones, about 76% of them seen just once; the ten biggest clones take up 3% to 4%. Roughly 100,000 naive or memory CD4+ cells were cultured with CEF peptides for about 10 days. A word on this clone: Its specificity is not known.

Sequenced sample: memory CD4+ T cells from PBMCs, cultured in vitro. The chain uses TRBV28 and TRBJ1-1; D call uncertain. The clonotype was recovered from an adult with COVID-19. CDR3 nucleotide sequence: TGTGCCAGCAGTTTAGGTACAGCGAAGACTGAAGCTTTCTTT. This translates into CASSLGTAKTEAFF. Together with reference TRBV28 and TRBJ1-1, the CDR3 gives the full variable domain: DVKVTQSSRYLVKRTGEKVFLECVQDMDHENMFWYRQDPGLGLRLIYFSYDVKMKEKGDIPEGYSVSREKKERFSLILESASTNQTSMYLCASSLGTAKTEAFFGQGTRLTVV.